These 4 T cell receptor beta chains originate from one sample sequenced in a study of cytomegalovirus exposure and HLA in healthy donors. Primers included in the PCR were 60 Vbeta and 13 Jbeta primers. Profiling relied on immunoSEQ multiplex PCR, and the TCRdb table lists in-frame clones only, not all of them. The sample comprises 150,000 to 200,000 clones, approximately 80% of which are singletons, and approximately 2.2% rests with the top ten. The sample was PBMCs. The receptors were gathered from a woman aged 50 to 60 in good health and CMV-seronegative.

This clone showed up just a few times. This chain connects TRBV18 to TRBJ2-1; TRBD2 matches at 8 bases. Germline CDR1 and CDR2: KGHSH and LQKENI. J gave up 6 bases and V 3 bases, and 7 bases lay outside the gene matches. This CDR3 is built from 15 residues. CDR3 protein: CASSPEASGSNEQFF. The CDR3 DNA is TGTGCCAGCTCACCCGAGGCTAGCGGGTCCAATGAGCAGTTCTTC.

This clone was picked up a small number of times. This rearrangement joins TRBV9 to TRBJ1-6; 7 nucleotides line up with TRBD1. Germline lookup yields CDR1 SGDLS and CDR2 YYNGEE. V was pared by 7 bases and J by 7 bases, with 5 bases of the junction left unmatched. The CDR3 has 13 residues. CDR3 in amino acids: CASEGTENSPLHF. Here the CDR3 DNA reads TGTGCCAGCGAAGGGACAGAAAATTCACCCCTCCACTTT.

The CDR3 DNA sequence: TGTGCCAGCAGCGTAGACCCCGCAGGGGAAGCTTTCTTT. This encodes CASSVDPAGEAFF. The J gene is TRBJ1-1, the V gene TRBV9; perhaps TRBD1 as D (5 bases). The CDR3 is 13 amino acids. Germline V CDR1 and CDR2: SGDLS, YYNGEE. Trimming left V 0 bases short and J 8 bases short, with 11 bases between.

This clone has a single count. The rearrangement joins TRBV18 to TRBJ2-2; D ambiguous. CDR3 length: 11 amino acids. V gave up 6 bases and J gave up 5 bases, with 4 bases separating them. CDR1 and CDR2 from the germline V gene are KGHSH and LQKENI. In nucleotides, the CDR3 is TGTGCCAGCTCGCTAACCGGGGAGCTGTTTTTT. Translating it yields CASSLTGELFF.